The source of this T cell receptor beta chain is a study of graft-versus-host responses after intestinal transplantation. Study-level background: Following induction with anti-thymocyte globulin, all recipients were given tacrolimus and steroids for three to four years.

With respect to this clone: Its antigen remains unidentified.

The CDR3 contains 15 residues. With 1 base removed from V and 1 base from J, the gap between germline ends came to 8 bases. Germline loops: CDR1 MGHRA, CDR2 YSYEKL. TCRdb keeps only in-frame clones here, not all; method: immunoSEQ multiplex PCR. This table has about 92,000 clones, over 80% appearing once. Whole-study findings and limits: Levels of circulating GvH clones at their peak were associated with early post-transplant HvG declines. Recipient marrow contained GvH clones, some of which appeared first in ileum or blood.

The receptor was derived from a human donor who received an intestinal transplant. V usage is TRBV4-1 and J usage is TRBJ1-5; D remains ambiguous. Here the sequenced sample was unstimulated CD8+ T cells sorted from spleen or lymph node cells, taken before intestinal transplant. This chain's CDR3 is CASSQGARSNQPQHF. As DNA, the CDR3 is TGCGCCAGCAGCCAAGGGGCGAGGAGCAATCAGCCCCAGCATTTT.